This T cell receptor (beta chain) was captured by sequencing in a study of T cell responses to AZD1222 COVID-19 vaccine. General observations from the study: Females made up more of the donors, who were largely white British, and clonal diversity may have come out too low. The repertoires were collected only after the peak T cell response. The reported proportion of spike-specific TCRs targeting unmutated variant regions was nearly half.

Germline V gives CDR1 SGHNT, CDR2 YENEEA. The V end lost 4 bases, the J end lost 1 base, and 22 bases lay between the germline ends. The CDR3 is 18 amino acids. About this clone: Its antigen is unidentified.

Pooled together were second doses at about 4 or about 12 weeks. Produced via immunoSEQ multiplex PCR; TCRdb's table is partial and in-frame only. Found here are tens of thousands of clones, 80% of them singletons; the top ten hold roughly 13%. This TCR was recovered from an adult who received the AZD1222 COVID-19 vaccine. This material consisted of peripheral blood, taken 28 days after the second AZD1222 dose. The rearrangement joins TRBV11-3 to TRBJ2-5, with a tentative D call TRBD1 (6 bases). DNA of the CDR3: TGTGCCAGCAGCTCCTCGTCGCCCACCACAGGGATCCAAGAGACCCAGTACTTC. Encoded protein: CASSSSSPTTGIQETQYF.